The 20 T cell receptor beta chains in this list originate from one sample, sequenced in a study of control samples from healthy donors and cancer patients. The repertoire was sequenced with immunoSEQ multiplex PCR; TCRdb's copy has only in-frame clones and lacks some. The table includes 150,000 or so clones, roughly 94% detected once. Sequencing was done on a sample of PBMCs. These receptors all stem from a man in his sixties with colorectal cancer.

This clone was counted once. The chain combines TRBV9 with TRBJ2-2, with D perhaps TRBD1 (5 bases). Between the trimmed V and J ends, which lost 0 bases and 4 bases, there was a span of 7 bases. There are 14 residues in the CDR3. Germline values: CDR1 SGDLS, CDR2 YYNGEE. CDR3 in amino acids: CASSVDQGTGELFF. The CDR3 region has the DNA TGTGCCAGCAGCGTAGATCAGGGCACCGGGGAGCTGTTTTTT.

The CDR3 is CASSYPGTTEAFF. CDR3 nucleotides: TGTGCCAGCAGTTACCCAGGGACCACTGAAGCTTTCTTT. The chain is built from TRBV6-6 and TRBJ1-1, with D perhaps matching TRBD1 (5 bases). V dropped 2 bases and J dropped 4 bases, with 8 bases sitting between them. The CDR3 sequence is 13 residues long. Germline V lookup: CDR1 MNHNY, CDR2 SVGAGI (reference sequence).

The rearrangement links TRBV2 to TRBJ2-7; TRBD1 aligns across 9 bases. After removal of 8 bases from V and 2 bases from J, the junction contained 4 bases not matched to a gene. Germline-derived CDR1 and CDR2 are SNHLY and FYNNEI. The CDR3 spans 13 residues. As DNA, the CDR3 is TGTGCCAGCTTGGGGGACAGGGCCTACGAGCAGTACTTC. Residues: CASLGDRAYEQYF.

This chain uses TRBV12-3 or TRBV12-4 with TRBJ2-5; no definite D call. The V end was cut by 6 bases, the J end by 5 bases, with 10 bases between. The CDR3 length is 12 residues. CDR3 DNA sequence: TGTGCCAGCAGGCTCCGTAGGGAGACCCAGTACTTC. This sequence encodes CASRLRRETQYF.

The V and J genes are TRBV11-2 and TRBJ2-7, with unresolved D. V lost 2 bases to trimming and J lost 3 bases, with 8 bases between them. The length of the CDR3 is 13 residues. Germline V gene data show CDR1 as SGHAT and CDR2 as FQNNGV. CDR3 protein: CASSLMSFYEQYF. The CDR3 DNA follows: TGTGCCAGCAGCTTAATGAGCTTCTACGAGCAGTACTTC.

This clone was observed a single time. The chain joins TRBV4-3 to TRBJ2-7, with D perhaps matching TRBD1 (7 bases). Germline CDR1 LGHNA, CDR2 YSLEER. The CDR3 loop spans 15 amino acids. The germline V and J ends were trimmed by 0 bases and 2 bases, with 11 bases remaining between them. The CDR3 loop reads CASSQERRGAYEQYF. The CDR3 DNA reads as TGCGCCAGCAGCCAAGAACGCAGGGGGGCCTACGAGCAGTACTTC.

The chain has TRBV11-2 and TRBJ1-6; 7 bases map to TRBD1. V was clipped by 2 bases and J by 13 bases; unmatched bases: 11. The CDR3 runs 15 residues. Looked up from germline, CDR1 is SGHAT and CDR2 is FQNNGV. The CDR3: CASSLTALLGQPLHF. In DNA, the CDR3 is TGTGCCAGCAGCTTAACTGCTCTTCTGGGACAGCCCCTCCACTTT.

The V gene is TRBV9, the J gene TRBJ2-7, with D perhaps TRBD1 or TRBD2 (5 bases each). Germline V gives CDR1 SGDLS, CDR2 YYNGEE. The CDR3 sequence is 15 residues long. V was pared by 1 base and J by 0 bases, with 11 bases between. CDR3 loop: CASSVRDASSYEQYF. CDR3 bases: TGTGCCAGCAGCGTACGGGACGCGAGCTCCTACGAGCAGTACTTC.

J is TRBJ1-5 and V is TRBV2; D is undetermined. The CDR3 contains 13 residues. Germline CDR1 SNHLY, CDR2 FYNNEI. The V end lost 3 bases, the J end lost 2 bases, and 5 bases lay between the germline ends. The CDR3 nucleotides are TGTGCCAGCAGTGATTCGGGCAATCAGCCCCAGCATTTT. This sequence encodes CASSDSGNQPQHF.

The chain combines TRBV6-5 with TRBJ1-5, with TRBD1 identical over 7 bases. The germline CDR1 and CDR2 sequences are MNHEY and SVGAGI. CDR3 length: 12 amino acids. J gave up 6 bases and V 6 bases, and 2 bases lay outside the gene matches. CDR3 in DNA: TGTGCCAGCAGGACAGGGCCTCAGCCCCAGCATTTT. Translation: CASRTGPQPQHF.

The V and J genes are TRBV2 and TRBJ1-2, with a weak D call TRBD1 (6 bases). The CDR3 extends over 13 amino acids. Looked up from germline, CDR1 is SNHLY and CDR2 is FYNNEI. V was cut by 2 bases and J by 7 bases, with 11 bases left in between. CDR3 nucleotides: TGTGCCAGCAGTGAACTGGGGGCGGTTGGCTACACCTTC. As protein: CASSELGAVGYTF. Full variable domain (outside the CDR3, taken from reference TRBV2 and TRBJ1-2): EPEVTQTPSHQVTQMGQEVILRCVPISNHLYFYWYRQILGQKVEFLVSFYNNEISEKSEIFDDQFSVERPDGSNFTLKIRSTKLEDSAMYFCASSELGAVGYTFGSGTRLTVV.

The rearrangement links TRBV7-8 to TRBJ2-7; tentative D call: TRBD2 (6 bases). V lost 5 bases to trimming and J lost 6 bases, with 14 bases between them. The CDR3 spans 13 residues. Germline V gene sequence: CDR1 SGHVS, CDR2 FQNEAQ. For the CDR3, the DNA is TGTGCCAGCAGCGCCGGGGGTGAGGGCGAGCAGTACTTC. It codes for CASSAGGEGEQYF.

The CDR3 DNA is TGTGCCAGCAGCTGGCGACCGACTGAAACAGATACGCAGTATTTT. Translation: CASSWRPTETDTQYF. The chain is built from TRBV5-6 and TRBJ2-3; unclear D gene. CDR3 length equals 15 residues. V lost 3 bases to trimming and J lost 3 bases, with 14 bases between them. Germline V gene sequence: CDR1 SGHDT, CDR2 YYEEEE.

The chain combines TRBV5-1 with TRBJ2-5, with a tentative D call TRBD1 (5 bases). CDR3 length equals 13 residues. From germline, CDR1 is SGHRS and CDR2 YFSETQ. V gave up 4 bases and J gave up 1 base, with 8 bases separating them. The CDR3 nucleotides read TGCGCCAGCAGCCCAGGGATCCAAGAGACCCAGTACTTC. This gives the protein CASSPGIQETQYF. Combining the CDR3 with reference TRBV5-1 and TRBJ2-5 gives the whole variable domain KAGVTQTPRYLIKTRGQQVTLSCSPISGHRSVSWYQQTPGQGLQFLFEYFSETQRNKGNFPGRFSGRQFSNSRSEMNVSTLELGDSALYLCASSPGIQETQYFGPGTRLLVL.

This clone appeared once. The CDR3 reads CASSMDTASGNTIYF. The CDR3 DNA follows: TGCGCCAGCAGCATGGACACCGCCTCTGGAAACACCATATATTTT. V usage is TRBV5-1 and J usage is TRBJ1-3; a possible D gene is TRBD1 (5 bases). V was clipped by 4 bases and J by 0 bases, with 11 bases between them. The CDR3 extends over 15 amino acids. CDR1 is SGHRS and CDR2 is YFSETQ in the germline V gene.

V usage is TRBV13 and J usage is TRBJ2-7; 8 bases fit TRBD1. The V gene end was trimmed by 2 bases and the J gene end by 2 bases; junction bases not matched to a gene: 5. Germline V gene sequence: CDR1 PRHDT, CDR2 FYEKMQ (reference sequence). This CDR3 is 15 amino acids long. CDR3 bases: TGTGCCAGCAGCTTATACAGGGACAGGACCTACGAGCAGTACTTC. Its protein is CASSLYRDRTYEQYF.

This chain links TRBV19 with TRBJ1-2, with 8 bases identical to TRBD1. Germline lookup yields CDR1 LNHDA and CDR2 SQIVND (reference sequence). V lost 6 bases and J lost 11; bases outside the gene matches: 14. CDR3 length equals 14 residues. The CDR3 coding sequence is TGTGCCAGTAGCTCCTTATCGGGACAGGCCCAATACACCTTC. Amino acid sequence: CASSSLSGQAQYTF.

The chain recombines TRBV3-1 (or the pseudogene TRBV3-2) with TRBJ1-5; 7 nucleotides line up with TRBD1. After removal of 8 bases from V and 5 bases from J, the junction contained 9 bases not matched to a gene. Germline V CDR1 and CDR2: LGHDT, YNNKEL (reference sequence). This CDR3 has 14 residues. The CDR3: CASSPGQLYQPQHF. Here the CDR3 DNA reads TGTGCCAGCTCCCCGGGACAGTTGTATCAGCCCCAGCATTTT.

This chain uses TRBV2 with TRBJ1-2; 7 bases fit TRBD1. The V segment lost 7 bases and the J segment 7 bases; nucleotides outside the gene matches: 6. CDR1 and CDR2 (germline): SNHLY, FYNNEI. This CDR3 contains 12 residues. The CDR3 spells CASKRTGLGYTF. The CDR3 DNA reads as TGTGCCAGCAAAAGGACAGGACTTGGCTACACCTTC.

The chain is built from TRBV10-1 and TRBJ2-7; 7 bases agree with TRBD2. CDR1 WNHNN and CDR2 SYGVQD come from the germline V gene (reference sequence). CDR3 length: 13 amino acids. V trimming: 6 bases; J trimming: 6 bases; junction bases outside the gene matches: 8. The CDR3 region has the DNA TGCGCCAGCAGCCCGGGGCTAGCGGTCGAGCAGTACTTC. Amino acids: CASSPGLAVEQYF.